The 23 T cell receptor beta chains presented below share a single source sample, sequenced in a study of blood T cell repertoires in COVID-19. Some clones are missing from TCRdb's copy, which holds only in-frame ones; the method was immunoSEQ multiplex PCR. Among fewer than 350,000 clones listed, approximately 88% were seen once. Input material: peripheral blood. The source of these receptors is a man aged 18 to 35 with active or convalescent COVID-19.

The chain links TRBV14 to TRBJ1-6, with D perhaps matching TRBD1 (5 bases). V lost 7 bases and J 8 bases, leaving 18 bases between the germline ends. Germline V gene sequence: CDR1 SGHDN, CDR2 FVKESK. CDR3 length: 15 amino acids. DNA for the CDR3: TGTGCCAGCAAAGGAGACTACGGGGGGGATTCACCCCTCCACTTT. Amino acids: CASKGDYGGDSPLHF.

The chain links TRBV5-3 to TRBJ2-1; 13 bases align to TRBD2. TRBV5-3 is noted as an ORF with a role that remains uncertain. The length of the CDR3 is 18 residues. Trimming cost V 4 bases and J 5 bases; bases outside gene matches: 12. This chain's CDR3 is CARSRLAGGPPSDNEQFF. As DNA, the CDR3 is TGTGCCAGAAGCCGACTAGCGGGGGGTCCCCCGTCCGACAATGAGCAGTTCTTC.

The V and J genes are TRBV7-9 and TRBJ2-2; 7 nucleotides line up with TRBD2. Germline assignment: CDR1 SEHNR and CDR2 FQNEAQ (reference sequence). CDR3 length: 14 residues. Germline trimming cut 5 bases from V and 8 bases from J; bases unmatched to any gene: 8. CDR3 nucleotide sequence: TGTGCCAGCAGCAACCCGGGGGGACTTGGGGAGCTGTTTTTT. The encoded protein is CASSNPGGLGELFF.

This rearrangement joins TRBV10-3 to TRBJ2-5, with 10 bases fitting TRBD2. Germline V lookup: CDR1 ENHRY, CDR2 SYGVKD. The CDR3 covers 17 residues. Unmatched junction bases numbered 11, after V lost 6 bases and J lost 1 base. This CDR3 reads CAIRGDSGGPSQETQYF. The CDR3 DNA sequence: TGTGCCATCAGGGGCGATAGCGGGGGGCCATCCCAAGAGACCCAGTACTTC.

This chain links TRBV19 with TRBJ1-3; D gene unclear. Germline V gene lookup returns CDR1 LNHDA and CDR2 SQIVND (reference sequence). The CDR3 is 15 amino acids. The ends were cut back, 4 bases at V and 2 bases at J, with 12 bases in the middle. The CDR3 sequence: CASSTPAGTGNTIYF. For the CDR3, the DNA is TGTGCCAGTAGTACACCCGCGGGAACTGGAAACACCATATATTTT.

This clone was seen just once. The chain employs TRBV5-8 and TRBJ1-2; possible D gene TRBD1, 5 bases. The CDR3 is made up of 15 amino acids. Trimming removed 1 base from V and 3 bases from J, with 13 bases in between. Per the germline V gene, CDR1 is SGHTS and CDR2 is YDEGEE. CDR3: CASSLSSTGYYGYTF. The CDR3 DNA reads as TGTGCCAGCAGCTTGTCCAGCACAGGTTACTATGGCTACACCTTC.

The chain uses TRBV3-1 (or the pseudogene TRBV3-2) and TRBJ2-7; 7 positions match TRBD1. The V segment lost 3 bases and the J segment 0 bases; nucleotides outside the gene matches: 5. CDR3 length: 15 residues. From germline, CDR1 is LGHDT and CDR2 YNNKEL (reference sequence). The chain's CDR3 is CASSHPRDSSYEQYF. Here the CDR3 DNA reads TGTGCCAGCAGCCACCCCAGGGACAGCTCCTACGAGCAGTACTTC.

This chain joins TRBV6-5 and TRBJ1-2; D gene ambiguous. The germline V gene encodes CDR1 MNHEY and CDR2 SVGAGI. The CDR3 consists of 12 residues. With 6 bases removed from V and 1 base from J, the gap between germline ends came to 6 bases. The CDR3 DNA sequence: TGTGCCAGCAGACTAAATAACTATGGCTACACCTTC. It encodes CASRLNNYGYTF.

V gene TRBV28 combines with J gene TRBJ1-1, with TRBD1 matching over 9 bases. J gave up 12 bases and V 6 bases, and 11 bases lay outside the gene matches. The CDR3 extends over 13 amino acids. Per the germline V gene, CDR1 is MDHEN and CDR2 is SYDVKM. The CDR3 coding sequence is TGTGCCAGCAGACCGCCGGGACAGGGTTTTCCTTTCTTT. Its translation: CASRPPGQGFPFF.

The V and J genes are TRBV4-3 and TRBJ1-2; possible D gene TRBD1, 5 bases. V was shortened by 2 bases and J by 4 bases, with 14 bases between the two germline ends. Germline V gene lookup returns CDR1 LGHNA and CDR2 YSLEER. The CDR3 contains 15 residues. The CDR3 DNA reads TGCGCCAGCAGCCAAAGTGTCGGGACTGTCTATGGCTACACCTTC. Translation: CASSQSVGTVYGYTF.

The chain is built from TRBV5-1 and TRBJ2-7; perhaps TRBD2 as D (6 bases). CDR1 and CDR2 from the germline V gene are SGHRS and YFSETQ. This CDR3 comprises 15 residues. Trimming took 4 bases from V and 3 from J, leaving 17 bases between them. Here the CDR3 DNA reads TGCGCCAGCAGCCCGGTGACCGGGAGCCTCTACGAGCAGTACTTC. Its protein is CASSPVTGSLYEQYF.

The J gene is TRBJ1-1, the V gene TRBV28; 7 nucleotides agree with TRBD1. Germline lookup yields CDR1 MDHEN and CDR2 SYDVKM. The V gene end was trimmed by 1 base and the J gene end by 5 bases; junction bases not matched to a gene: 1. CDR3 length: 13 residues. This CDR3 reads CASSLYRGTEAFF. The DNA for the CDR3 is TGTGCCAGCAGTTTATACAGGGGTACTGAAGCTTTCTTT. Drawing the rest from reference TRBV28 and TRBJ1-1, the complete variable domain is DVKVTQSSRYLVKRTGEKVFLECVQDMDHENMFWYRQDPGLGLRLIYFSYDVKMKEKGDIPEGYSVSREKKERFSLILESASTNQTSMYLCASSLYRGTEAFFGQGTRLTVV.

DNA of the CDR3: TGTGCCAGCAGCCCCGGGGGCGGGGGGTTCTCCTACGAGCAGTACTTC. Amino acid sequence: CASSPGGGGFSYEQYF. J is TRBJ2-7 and V is TRBV3-1 (or the pseudogene TRBV3-2); 8 bases are shared with TRBD2. V trimming: 4 bases; J trimming: 0 bases; junction bases outside the gene matches: 8. The CDR3 extends over 16 amino acids. CDR1 is LGHDT and CDR2 is YNNKEL in the germline V gene (reference sequence).

The chain joins TRBV5-1 to TRBJ2-1; tentatively, D is TRBD2 (6 bases). The CDR3 has 15 amino acids. Germline V lookup: CDR1 SGHRS, CDR2 YFSETQ. V dropped 4 bases and J dropped 3 bases, with 14 bases sitting between them. The CDR3 DNA reads TGCGCCAGCAGCAGGCCGGGACTTAACTACAATGAGCAGTTCTTC. Its translation: CASSRPGLNYNEQFF.

The chain employs TRBV7-8 and TRBJ2-3; the D is unclear. Per the germline V gene, CDR1 is SGHVS and CDR2 is FQNEAQ. Trimming took off 5 bases at V and 3 bases at J, with 3 bases between the two ends. The CDR3 contains 11 residues. The CDR3 spells CASSPTDTQYF. CDR3 nucleotide sequence: TGTGCCAGCAGCCCTACAGATACGCAGTATTTT.

The chain is built from TRBV27 and TRBJ1-5; a possible D gene is TRBD1 (5 bases). V was shortened by 3 bases and J by 5 bases, with 11 bases between the two germline ends. The CDR3 loop spans 14 amino acids. CDR1 is MNHEY, CDR2 SMNVEV, per germline (reference sequence). CDR3 nucleotides: TGTGCCAGCAGTTTGGGAGGGGCCGATCAGCCCCAGCATTTT. Protein product: CASSLGGADQPQHF.

This clone came up a few times. Within the sample, other DNA sequences also encode this same CDR3. The chain joins TRBV3-1 (or the pseudogene TRBV3-2) to TRBJ1-1, with TRBD1 as a possible D gene (5 bases). From germline, CDR1 is LGHDT and CDR2 YNNKEL (reference sequence). V was clipped by 1 base and J by 7 bases, with 10 bases between them. The CDR3 is 13 amino acids. CDR3: CASSQVSGVEAFF. In DNA, the CDR3 is TGTGCCAGCAGCCAAGTTTCGGGGGTTGAAGCTTTCTTT.

This clone was picked up one time. V gene TRBV5-5 combines with J gene TRBJ2-7; possible D gene TRBD1, 6 bases. CDR1 is SGHKS, CDR2 YYEKEE, per germline (reference sequence). V lost 6 bases, J lost 5 bases, and 18 bases lay in between. This CDR3 region has 14 residues. In DNA form, the CDR3 reads TGTGCCAGCACCTACAGGGAACCCGTGAACGAGCAGTACTTC. Its translation: CASTYREPVNEQYF.

The chain recombines TRBV5-4 with TRBJ2-5; 9 positions match TRBD2. This CDR3 contains 17 residues. Germline values: CDR1 SGHNT, CDR2 YYREEE (reference sequence). V lost 3 bases to trimming and J lost 4 bases; unmatched junction nucleotides: 13. CDR3 residues: CASSSVDGAGGGETQYF. Here the CDR3 DNA reads TGTGCCAGCAGCTCGGTGGATGGAGCGGGGGGAGGAGAGACCCAGTACTTC.

V usage is TRBV15 and J usage is TRBJ2-1, with D perhaps matching TRBD2 (6 bases). Per germline, CDR1 LNHNV and CDR2 YYDKDF (reference sequence). V dropped 1 base and J dropped 8 bases, with 6 bases sitting between them. CDR3 length: 12 residues. The CDR3 coding sequence is TGTGCCACCAGCAGAGGGGAGGATGAGCAGTTCTTC. Protein product: CATSRGEDEQFF.

This sequence joins TRBV3-1 (or the pseudogene TRBV3-2) and TRBJ2-3; 10 positions match TRBD2. The CDR3 loop spans 13 amino acids. The V and J ends lost 4 bases and 15 bases, in that order; junction bases with no gene match: 10. Germline V gene lookup returns CDR1 LGHDT and CDR2 YNNKEL (reference sequence). CDR3 sequence (DNA): TGTGCCAGCAGCCCGAGGGAGCGGGGGGGCTTCTATTTT. Amino acid sequence: CASSPRERGGFYF.

The CDR3 protein is CASSLSSGGELNTEAFF. The CDR3 nucleotides are TGTGCCAGCAGTTTATCTTCTGGCGGGGAACTGAACACTGAAGCTTTCTTT. The V gene is TRBV27, the J gene TRBJ1-1; D gene unclear. The germline V gene encodes CDR1 MNHEY and CDR2 SMNVEV (reference sequence). The CDR3 is 17 residues long. Trimming took 0 bases from V and 0 from J, leaving 14 bases between them.

The chain joins TRBV6-1 to TRBJ2-3; D unclear. CDR3 length equals 15 residues. V was trimmed by 2 bases and J by 5 bases, leaving 14 bases between them. Germline V gene data show CDR1 as MNHNS and CDR2 as SASEGT. CDR3 loop: CASSESGQGGDTQYF. The CDR3 DNA reads TGTGCCAGCAGTGAATCTGGGCAAGGTGGAGATACGCAGTATTTT.